Shown below are 18 T cell receptor beta chains from a single sample sequenced in a study of blood T cell repertoires in COVID-19. Measured with immunoSEQ multiplex PCR; TCRdb has only the in-frame clones, and not every one. The sample shows some 80,000 clones, more than 60% of them seen only once. Sequenced material: peripheral blood. Receptors originate from a human donor in a cohort sampled during active COVID-19.

V is TRBV11-2 and J is TRBJ1-2; no clear D. The ends were cut back, 5 bases at V and 3 bases at J, with 10 bases in the middle. Germline V CDR1 and CDR2: SGHAT, FQNNGV. CDR3 length: 13 residues. For the CDR3, the DNA is TGTGCCAGCAGCCCAACCCGGGACTATGGCTACACCTTC. Protein: CASSPTRDYGYTF. Together with reference TRBV11-2 and TRBJ1-2, the CDR3 gives the full variable domain: EAGVAQSPRYKIIEKRQSVAFWCNPISGHATLYWYQQILGQGPKLLIQFQNNGVVDDSQLPKDRFSAERLKGVDSTLKIQPAKLEDSAVYLCASSPTRDYGYTFGSGTRLTVV.

This clone was picked up one time. The rearrangement links TRBV7-2 to TRBJ2-3; D remains ambiguous. Germline values: CDR1 SGHTA, CDR2 FQGNSA. V was trimmed by 1 base and J by 1 base, leaving 12 bases between them. The CDR3 totals 16 residues. CDR3 sequence reads: CASSLVGSLGTDTQYF. Written as DNA, the CDR3 is TGTGCCAGCAGCTTAGTGGGCAGTTTGGGCACAGATACGCAGTATTTT.

This chain connects TRBV3-1 (or the pseudogene TRBV3-2) to TRBJ1-2; D not certain. CDR3 length: 13 amino acids. Germline lookup yields CDR1 LGHDT and CDR2 YNNKEL (reference sequence). V lost 4 bases and J 2 bases, leaving 8 bases between the germline ends. DNA of the CDR3: TGTGCCAGCAGCCTCGGTAGAAACTATGGCTACACCTTC. Encoded protein: CASSLGRNYGYTF.

This chain joins TRBV24-1 and TRBJ2-1, with 8 bases that match TRBD2. J was trimmed by 5 bases and V by 9 bases; bases with no gene match: 11. The CDR3 length is 15 residues. The germline V gene encodes CDR1 KGHDR and CDR2 SFDVKD. The CDR3 DNA reads TGTGCCACCTCGGCCAGCGGGGGAGCCAACAATGAGCAGTTCTTC. It yields the protein CATSASGGANNEQFF.

The chain carries TRBV11-2 and TRBJ2-1; D is possibly TRBD2 (6 bases). The V gene's germline CDR1 is SGHAT and CDR2 FQNNGV. The CDR3 is 15 amino acids. Between the trimmed V and J ends, which lost 6 bases and 1 base, there was a span of 13 bases. CDR3 region: CASSQTGTSYNEQFF. The CDR3 nucleotides read TGTGCCAGCAGTCAGACCGGGACTTCCTACAATGAGCAGTTCTTC.

The chain recombines TRBV10-3 with TRBJ2-3, with TRBD2 identical over 12 bases. Germline CDR1 ENHRY, CDR2 SYGVKD. The V gene end was trimmed by 3 bases and the J gene end by 2 bases; junction bases not matched to a gene: 6. The CDR3 totals 17 residues. CDR3 protein: CAISERTSGVHTDTQYF. CDR3 sequence (DNA): TGTGCCATCAGTGAAAGGACTAGCGGGGTCCACACAGATACGCAGTATTTT.

The chain uses TRBV12-3 or TRBV12-4 and TRBJ1-1; no definite D call. The CDR3 spans 11 residues. Between the trimmed V and J ends, which lost 6 bases and 10 bases, there was a span of 12 bases. The CDR3 sequence is CASRARVRAFF. For the CDR3, the DNA is TGTGCCAGCAGAGCCCGGGTGCGAGCTTTCTTT.

J is TRBJ2-7 and V is TRBV5-6; TRBD2 might be the D (6 bases). The CDR3 totals 12 residues. V was pared by 4 bases and J by 3 bases, with 8 bases between. Germline V gives CDR1 SGHDT, CDR2 YYEEEE. The CDR3 reads CASSRRDYEQYF. The CDR3 coding sequence is TGTGCCAGCAGCCGGCGGGACTACGAGCAGTACTTC.

The chain uses TRBV10-3 and TRBJ1-1; D remains ambiguous. The germline CDR1 and CDR2 sequences are ENHRY and SYGVKD. V shed 6 bases and J shed 5 bases, with 16 bases lying between them. The CDR3 totals 14 residues. The DNA for the CDR3 is TGTGCCATCAGGGAGGGAGAGGGAAGAACTGAAGCTTTCTTT. It translates to CAIREGEGRTEAFF.

As for this clone: Other DNA variants within this sample encode the same CDR3. This chain links TRBV5-1 with TRBJ2-7; 7 bases agree with TRBD1. V lost 0 bases and J lost 0; bases outside the gene matches: 0. CDR1 is SGHRS and CDR2 is YFSETQ in the germline V gene. The CDR3 is 14 residues long. The CDR3 coding sequence is TGCGCCAGCAGCTTGGACAGGGGCTCCTACGAGCAGTACTTC. This codes for CASSLDRGSYEQYF.

The chain links TRBV29-1 to TRBJ2-1; TRBD2 is a possible D gene (7 bases). The ends were cut back, 3 bases at V and 3 bases at J, with 15 bases in the middle. The CDR3 is made up of 15 amino acids. Per the germline V gene, CDR1 is SQVTM and CDR2 is ANQGSEA. CDR3 coding DNA: TGCAGCGTTGAGGGGGCCCGGACTAGCTACAATGAGCAGTTCTTC. Translation: CSVEGARTSYNEQFF.

This clone was recorded a few times. This sequence joins TRBV18 and TRBJ2-1; a weak D match, TRBD1 (6 bases). From germline, CDR1 is KGHSH and CDR2 LQKENI. The CDR3 totals 16 residues. V shed 3 bases and J shed 6 bases, with 18 bases lying between them. The CDR3 spells CASSPPGTRWGNEQFF. The CDR3 DNA is TGTGCCAGCTCACCCCCCGGGACACGGTGGGGCAATGAGCAGTTCTTC.

This sequence joins TRBV7-2 and TRBJ1-1, with D possibly being TRBD1 (5 bases). Germline CDR1 and CDR2: SGHTA and FQGNSA. The CDR3 runs 15 residues. V lost 2 bases and J lost 4, with 14 bases in between. The CDR3 DNA follows: TGTGCCAGCAGCTTACTAGGGGCTGCCCCCACTGAAGCTTTCTTT. It yields the protein CASSLLGAAPTEAFF.

The chain has TRBV7-9 and TRBJ2-7, with D perhaps matching TRBD1 (5 bases). Germline V gene lookup returns CDR1 SEHNR and CDR2 FQNEAQ (reference sequence). CDR3 length: 12 residues. Trimming left V 1 base short and J 10 bases short, with 11 bases between. The CDR3 sequence: CASSLVSDRQYF. The CDR3 DNA follows: TGTGCCAGCAGCTTAGTCTCCGACAGACAGTACTTC.

The V call is TRBV4-2, the J call TRBJ2-7, with 7 nucleotides matching TRBD2. Germline CDR1 and CDR2: LGHNA and YNFKEQ. The ends lost 0 bases at V and 0 bases at J; junction bases unmatched: 2. The CDR3 is 15 amino acids. CDR3 nucleotides: TGTGCCAGCAGCCAAGAACCTAGCGGCTCCTACGAGCAGTACTTC. This translates into CASSQEPSGSYEQYF.

This clone showed up just a few times. V gene TRBV5-1 combines with J gene TRBJ1-5; a possible D gene is TRBD1 (6 bases). Germline V gene sequence: CDR1 SGHRS, CDR2 YFSETQ. This CDR3 comprises 14 residues. The germline V and J ends were trimmed by 2 bases and 5 bases, with 11 bases remaining between them. The CDR3 here is CASSFGGRDQPQHF. In DNA form, the CDR3 reads TGCGCCAGCAGCTTTGGGGGCAGAGATCAGCCCCAGCATTTT.

The genes are TRBV7-2 and TRBJ1-2, with 8 bases lining up with TRBD1. The CDR3 is made up of 12 amino acids. V was clipped by 3 bases and J by 7 bases; unmatched bases: 1. CDR1 is SGHTA and CDR2 is FQGNSA in the germline V gene. The CDR3: CASSLDRVGYTF. In nucleotides, the CDR3 is TGTGCCAGCAGCTTGGACAGGGTTGGCTACACCTTC.

This chain joins TRBV5-1 and TRBJ2-5; 11 bases match TRBD2. The length of the CDR3 is 16 residues. With V trimmed by 0 bases and J by 4 bases, 5 bases remained unmatched. Per the germline V gene, CDR1 is SGHRS and CDR2 is YFSETQ. CDR3: CASSLVGLAARETQYF. In nucleotides, the CDR3 is TGCGCCAGCAGCTTGGTGGGACTAGCGGCTAGAGAGACCCAGTACTTC.